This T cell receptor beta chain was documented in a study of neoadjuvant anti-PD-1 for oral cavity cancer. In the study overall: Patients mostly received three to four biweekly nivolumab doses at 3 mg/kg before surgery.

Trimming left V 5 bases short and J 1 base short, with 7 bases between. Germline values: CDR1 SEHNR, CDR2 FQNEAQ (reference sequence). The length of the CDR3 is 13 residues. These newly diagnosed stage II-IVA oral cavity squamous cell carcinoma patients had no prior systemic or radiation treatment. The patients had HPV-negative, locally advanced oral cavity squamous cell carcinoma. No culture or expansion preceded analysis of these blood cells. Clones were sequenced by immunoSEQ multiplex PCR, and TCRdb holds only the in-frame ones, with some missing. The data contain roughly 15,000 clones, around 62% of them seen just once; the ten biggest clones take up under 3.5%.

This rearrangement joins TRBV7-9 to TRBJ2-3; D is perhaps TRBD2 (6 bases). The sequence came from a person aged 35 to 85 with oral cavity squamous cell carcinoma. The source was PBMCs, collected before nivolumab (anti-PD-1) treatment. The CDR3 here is CASSASGTDTQYF. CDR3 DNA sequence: TGTGCCAGCAGCGCTAGCGGCACAGATACGCAGTATTTT.